The clone carrying this T cell receptor (beta chain) was recorded at least ten times. Its antigen is unknown. The data stem from a study of breast tumors, draining lymph nodes, adjacent tissues. Axillary draining lymph nodes of breast cancer patients supplied the node samples. Germline loops: CDR1 SGHTS, CDR2 YDEGEE. This CDR3 is 14 amino acids long. V lost 4 bases and J lost 8, with 15 bases in between. TCRdb called the multiplex PCR reads again in MiXCR, with one record for every CDR3 protein. The repertoire has about 220,000 distinct CDR3 sequences, less than 40% of them found once; the top ten carry about 3.9%. Overall study results and limits: Tumors had less TCR diversity than lymph nodes, more than nontumor tissue. Findings are consistent with lymph node origin and intratumoral expansion of most tumor T cells.

This receptor was taken from a female donor with breast cancer. Some clones in this sample may be carry-over from other donors' samples. Material: axillary lymph node tissue. The chain employs TRBV5-8 and TRBJ1-4; a weak D match, TRBD1 (5 bases). The chain's CDR3 is CASSAPGGGEKLFF. In DNA form, the CDR3 reads TGTGCCAGCAGCGCCCCCGGGGGTGGGGAAAAACTGTTTTTT.